The T cell receptor (beta chain) under discussion was sequenced for a study of blood T cell repertoires in COVID-19. Participant-given clinical history determined each cohort assignment. The data were produced by immunoSEQ multiplex PCR, yet TCRdb's version contains in-frame clones alone and is incomplete. Of some 300,000 clones in the sample, 88% were seen once. Germline loops: CDR1 MGHDK, CDR2 SYGVNS. This CDR3 has 16 residues. V was cut by 3 bases and J by 2 bases, with 17 bases left in between. The sequencing sample was made of PBMCs or T cells enriched from blood (not recorded which). This clonotype was obtained from a woman in her thirties who had recovered from COVID-19. J is TRBJ2-7 and V is TRBV25-1, with D perhaps matching TRBD1 (5 bases). CDR3 DNA sequence: TGTGCCAGCAGTGATCAAGACAGTAGGAGAACCTACGAGCAGTACTTC. Translated: CASSDQDSRRTYEQYF.